The present TCR beta chain was sequenced within a study of blood T cell repertoires in COVID-19. Background on the study: Specimens from acute and convalescent COVID-19 originated in the United States, Italy and Spain. T cells, B-cell-depleted T cells, or PBMCs provided the cDNA or gDNA that served as material.

In the original analysis: Scientists estimated how many nucleated cells there were by amplifying reference gene primers. The assay was immunoSEQ multiplex PCR, and TCRdb's table has in-frame clones only and misses some. V and J calls and clone size are given by that table; D and trimming were obtained from the DNA. The data show 360,000 or so clones, nearly 90% seen once. The CDR3 runs 15 residues. Germline-derived CDR1 and CDR2 are LNHNV and YYDKDF (reference sequence). V was shortened by 0 bases and J by 6 bases, with 14 bases between the two germline ends. The chain recombines TRBV15 with TRBJ1-2; D is uncertain. The TCR was taken from a man between 18 and 35 years old with active or convalescent COVID-19. The sample comprised peripheral blood. In nucleotides, the CDR3 is TGTGCCACCAGCAGAGACCTAGGAGGAGGGAATGGCTACACCTTC. Amino acid sequence: CATSRDLGGGNGYTF.